These 21 T cell receptor beta chains share one sample of origin, sequenced in a study of cytomegalovirus exposure and HLA in healthy donors. Primers included in the PCR were 60 Vbeta and 13 Jbeta primers. Some clones are missing from TCRdb's copy, which holds only in-frame ones; the method was immunoSEQ multiplex PCR. The sample has 150,000 to 250,000 clones; 65% to 85% are singletons. The sequenced sample was PBMCs. These receptors originate from a boy aged 2 to 10 in good health and CMV-seronegative.

The chain couples TRBV7-9 to TRBJ1-2; the match to TRBD1 covers 8 bases. Germline V gene lookup returns CDR1 SEHNR and CDR2 FQNEAQ (reference sequence). Germline trimming cut 5 bases from V and 6 bases from J; bases unmatched to any gene: 8. CDR3 length: 14 residues. The CDR3 spells CASSILNRGNGYTF. The DNA for the CDR3 is TGTGCCAGCAGCATCTTGAACAGGGGGAATGGCTACACCTTC.

This clone was picked up one time. The chain joins TRBV9 to TRBJ1-4; D ambiguous. Between the trimmed V and J ends, which lost 3 bases and 3 bases, there was a span of 12 bases. Germline V gene sequence: CDR1 SGDLS, CDR2 YYNGEE. The CDR3 consists of 15 residues. The CDR3 protein is CASSATTTPNEKLFF. The CDR3 bases are TGTGCCAGCAGCGCAACGACAACCCCTAATGAAAAACTGTTTTTT.

This clone has just a few counts. The CDR3 is CASSLGPGSHEQYF. As DNA, the CDR3 is TGTGCCAGCAGCTTAGGTCCGGGGTCCCACGAGCAGTACTTC. The J gene is TRBJ2-7, the V gene TRBV11-3, with D possibly TRBD2 on 5 matching bases. CDR1 and CDR2 from the germline V gene are SGHNT and YENEEA. The CDR3 length is 14 residues. The V and J ends lost 1 base and 5 bases respectively, with 12 bases between them.

This sequence joins TRBV29-1 and TRBJ2-1, with TRBD1 identical over 8 bases. Germline CDR1 is SQVTM and CDR2 is ANQGSEA. V lost 7 bases and J lost 4; bases outside the gene matches: 6. The CDR3 is 13 amino acids. CDR3 region: CSADRALYNEQFF. The DNA of the CDR3 is TGCAGCGCGGACAGGGCCTTATACAATGAGCAGTTCTTC.

This chain links TRBV6-5 with TRBJ1-1; TRBD1 is a possible D gene (5 bases). Deletions cut 0 bases from V and 1 base from J, with 9 bases between. Germline V CDR1 and CDR2: MNHEY, SVGAGI. The CDR3 has 15 residues. The CDR3 protein is CASSYSEGTNTEAFF. The DNA of the CDR3 is TGTGCCAGCAGTTACTCGGAGGGGACGAACACTGAAGCTTTCTTT.

V gene TRBV7-9 combines with J gene TRBJ1-3; D gene unclear. The V end lost 1 base, the J end lost 0 bases, and 7 bases lay between the germline ends. In germline, CDR1 is SEHNR, CDR2 FQNEAQ (reference sequence). The CDR3 sequence is 15 residues long. Here the CDR3 DNA reads TGTGCCAGCAGCTTAGGGGGAGGCTCTGGAAACACCATATATTTT. Translated: CASSLGGGSGNTIYF.

This sequence joins TRBV7-8 and TRBJ2-7; 8 bases are shared with TRBD2. Germline V lookup: CDR1 SGHVS, CDR2 FQNEAQ. The ends lost 5 bases at V and 3 bases at J; junction bases unmatched: 9. The CDR3 has 15 residues. The CDR3 region is CASSPQAGVVYEQYF. The CDR3 nucleotides are TGTGCCAGCAGCCCCCAAGCGGGGGTTGTCTACGAGCAGTACTTC. Filled out from reference TRBV7-8 and TRBJ2-7, the complete variable domain reads GAGVSQSPRYKVAKRGQDVALRCDPISGHVSLFWYQQALGQGPEFLTYFQNEAQLDKSGLPSDRFFAERPEGSVSTLKIQRTQQEDSAVYLCASSPQAGVVYEQYFGPGTRLTVT.

This clone was seen a single time. The CDR3 DNA reads TGCGCCAGCAGCTTTGTGCGCTCTTTCACAGATACGCAGTATTTT. Residues: CASSFVRSFTDTQYF. The chain uses TRBV4-1 and TRBJ2-3; D gene ambiguous. V gave up 5 bases and J gave up 2 bases, with 14 bases separating them. The CDR3 has 15 residues. Per germline, CDR1 MGHRA and CDR2 YSYEKL.

The gene calls are TRBV4-3 and TRBJ2-5, with a possible D match to TRBD2 (7 bases). CDR1 LGHNA and CDR2 YSLEER come from the germline V gene. CDR3 length: 15 residues. Trimming removed 4 bases at V and 5 bases at J, with 17 bases between. The CDR3 sequence is CASSPQTGGGETQYF. In DNA form, the CDR3 reads TGCGCCAGCAGCCCCCAGACGGGGGGCGGGGAGACCCAGTACTTC.

This chain joins TRBV7-3 and TRBJ1-6; D ambiguous. Trimming took off 1 base at V and 6 bases at J, with 7 bases between the two ends. CDR3 length equals 14 residues. Germline assignment: CDR1 SGHTA and CDR2 FQGTGA. As DNA, the CDR3 is TGTGCCAGCAGCTTAAGTCCTTCTAATTCACCCCTCCACTTT. It codes for CASSLSPSNSPLHF.

The gene calls are TRBV10-1 and TRBJ1-1; 7 positions match TRBD1. CDR1 is WNHNN, CDR2 SYGVQD, per germline (reference sequence). The length of the CDR3 is 15 residues. J lost 0 bases, V lost 8 bases, and 9 bases had no gene match. CDR3 DNA sequence: TGCGCCAGCTCGTGGAGACAGGGAATGAACACTGAAGCTTTCTTT. Its protein is CASSWRQGMNTEAFF.

A few counts support this clone. This chain uses TRBV5-4 with TRBJ2-7; 8 bases are a match to TRBD1. Germline V gene data show CDR1 as SGHNT and CDR2 as YYREEE (reference sequence). The V gene end was trimmed by 5 bases and the J gene end by 1 base; junction bases not matched to a gene: 5. The CDR3 sequence is 14 residues long. The CDR3 region is CASRPGQASYEQYF. DNA for the CDR3: TGTGCCAGCAGGCCGGGACAGGCTTCCTACGAGCAGTACTTC.

As regards this clone: A junction boundary mismatches the germline segment, possibly from a read error. The chain links TRBV7-2 to TRBJ1-1, with 9 bases that match TRBD1. Germline CDR1 and CDR2: SGHTA and FQGNSA. The CDR3 has 16 residues. For the CDR3, the DNA is TGTGCCAGCAGGTTAGGGGGGACAGGGAGGTCGACTGAAGCTTTCTTT. It encodes CASRLGGTGRSTEAFF.

This clone was counted a few times. The chain uses TRBV10-3 and TRBJ2-2; TRBD1 agrees at 7 bases. V shed 4 bases, J shed 4 bases, and the junction held 9 bases outside the gene matches. The CDR3 covers 16 residues. Germline loops: CDR1 ENHRY, CDR2 SYGVKD. The CDR3 DNA is TGTGCCATCAGTGGATCGAGACAGGGCTTCACCGGGGAGCTGTTTTTT. Residues: CAISGSRQGFTGELFF.

This rearrangement joins TRBV15 to TRBJ2-3; 7 nucleotides agree with TRBD1. This CDR3 has 14 amino acids. Germline V CDR1 and CDR2: LNHNV, YYDKDF (reference sequence). The V and J ends lost 3 bases and 3 bases, in that order; junction bases with no gene match: 3. CDR3 sequence reads: CATSRRQGTDTQYF. The CDR3 DNA is TGTGCCACCAGCAGGAGACAGGGAACAGATACGCAGTATTTT.

V and J are TRBV20-1 and TRBJ1-1; 7 bases are a match to TRBD1. V gave up 6 bases and J gave up 10 bases; unmatched junction bases: 5. The length of the CDR3 is 10 residues. CDR1 DFQATT and CDR2 SNEGSKA come from the germline V gene (reference sequence). CDR3 coding DNA: TGCAGTGCACCGGACAGGAGAGCTTTCTTT. Its protein product is CSAPDRRAFF.

V usage is TRBV5-8 and J usage is TRBJ1-5; possible D gene TRBD1, 5 bases. Germline loops: CDR1 SGHTS, CDR2 YDEGEE. V was shortened by 0 bases and J by 5 bases, with 12 bases between the two germline ends. The CDR3 has 15 residues. The CDR3 protein is CASSLEGFWDQPQHF. The CDR3 region has the DNA TGTGCCAGCAGCTTGGAGGGGTTTTGGGATCAGCCCCAGCATTTT.

As to this clone: The same CDR3 can be traced to other DNA sequences in this sample. The chain uses TRBV29-1 and TRBJ1-1; D remains ambiguous. The V end was cut by 1 base, the J end by 0 bases, with 6 bases between. Germline V gene data show CDR1 as SQVTM and CDR2 as ANQGSEA. The CDR3 extends over 13 amino acids. In DNA, the CDR3 is TGCAGCGTTGAAGGGCGGTTGAACACTGAAGCTTTCTTT. Translating gives CSVEGRLNTEAFF.

The V call is TRBV5-1, the J call TRBJ1-3; D may be TRBD1 (5 bases). CDR1 is SGHRS, CDR2 YFSETQ, per germline. Trimming left V 4 bases short and J 0 bases short, with 14 bases between. CDR3 size: 16 residues. The CDR3 spells CASSVGPSDSGNTIYF. The CDR3 nucleotides are TGCGCCAGCAGCGTGGGACCGAGCGACTCTGGAAACACCATATATTTT.

V and J are TRBV4-2 and TRBJ1-2; D call uncertain. The germline V gene has CDR1 LGHNA and CDR2 YNFKEQ. Trimming cost V 0 bases and J 2 bases, with 10 bases left between them. This CDR3 region has 15 residues. CDR3 bases: TGTGCCAGCAGCCAAGATACGGCAGCGAACTATGGCTACACCTTC. It codes for CASSQDTAANYGYTF.

The chain joins TRBV27 to TRBJ1-1; D remains unclear. V lost 1 base and J 10 bases, leaving 13 bases between the germline ends. CDR1 and CDR2 from the germline V gene are MNHEY and SMNVEV (reference sequence). The CDR3 consists of 13 residues. CDR3 sequence reads: CASSLWPQARAFF. CDR3 coding DNA: TGTGCCAGCAGTTTATGGCCCCAGGCGAGAGCTTTCTTT.